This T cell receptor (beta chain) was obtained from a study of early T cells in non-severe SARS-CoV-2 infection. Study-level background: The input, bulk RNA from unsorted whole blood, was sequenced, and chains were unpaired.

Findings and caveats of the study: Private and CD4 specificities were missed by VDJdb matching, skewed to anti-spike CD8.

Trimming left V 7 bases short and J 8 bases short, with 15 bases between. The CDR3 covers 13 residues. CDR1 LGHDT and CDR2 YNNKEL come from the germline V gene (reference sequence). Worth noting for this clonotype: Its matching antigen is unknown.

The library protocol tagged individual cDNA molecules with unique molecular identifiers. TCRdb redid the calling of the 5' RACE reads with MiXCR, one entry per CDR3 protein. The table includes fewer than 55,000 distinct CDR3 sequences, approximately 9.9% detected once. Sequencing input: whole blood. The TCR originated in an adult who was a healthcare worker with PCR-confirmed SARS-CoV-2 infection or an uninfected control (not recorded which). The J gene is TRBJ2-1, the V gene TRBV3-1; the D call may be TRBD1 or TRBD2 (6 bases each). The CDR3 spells CASTPLGGHEQFF. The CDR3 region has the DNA TGTGCCAGCACCCCTTTGGGGGGCCATGAGCAGTTCTTC.